Listed below are T cell receptor beta chains from one sample, sequenced in a study of metastatic and nonmetastatic thyroid tumors. TCRdb re-called clones from the PCR reads using MiXCR. The data show some 30,000 clones, 4% seen once. Sample: blood. The source of these receptors is a female donor with papillary thyroid cancer or a benign thyroid nodule (not recorded which). Some clones in this sample may be carry-over from other donors' samples. CDR3s include the opening cysteine and the closing phenylalanine or tryptophan. The D gene is left open where the match is weak. A clone size is listed for some rows: how often the clone was seen (once, few, many), or a class if it is expanded.

>TRBD2|TRBV5-1|TRBJ2-3|-
TGCGCCAGCAGCTTGGGTTCTAGCGGAGCCCCCACAGATACGCAGTATTTT
CASSLGSSGAPTDTQYF
>-|TRBV12-3/TRBV12-4|TRBJ1-5|-
TGTGCCAGCAGTTTAGGCCGGGATCAGCCCCAGCATTTT
CASSLGRDQPQHF
>-|TRBV6-1|TRBJ1-6|many
TGTGCCAGCAGTGAAGGCCAGGGGAGGGATTCACCCCTCCACTTT
CASSEGQGRDSPLHF
>TRBD1|TRBV27|TRBJ2-1|-
TGTGCCAGCAGAGCGCGACAGGGAGACGCCTACAATGAGCAGTTCTTC
CASRARQGDAYNEQFF
>-|TRBV2|TRBJ1-2|medium-sized
TGTGCCAGCAGTGTTACGGTAGCTAACTATGGCTACACCTTC
CASSVTVANYGYTF
>-|TRBV28|TRBJ2-3|few
TGTGCCAGCAGCCGACTGTGGGTAGTGGGAGGCACAGATACGCAGTATTTT
CASSRLWVVGGTDTQYF
>TRBD1|TRBV3-1|TRBJ2-1|-
TGTGCCAGCAGCCAAGGATTCACAGGGGTAGTTGATGAGCAGTTCTTC
CASSQGFTGVVDEQFF
>-|TRBV28|TRBJ2-5|few
TGTGCCAGCAGTCCGCCGGGGTGGAAGACCCAGTACTTC
CASSPPGWKTQYF
>TRBD1|TRBV3-1|TRBJ1-5|many
TGTGCCAGCAGCCTCTCCGGACAGGGCGCGAGAGGGGCCCAGCATTTT
CASSLSGQGARGAQHF
>-|TRBV2|TRBJ2-2|-
TGTGCCAGCAGTGAGGGGCGGATCCTCCCCGGGGAGCTGTTTTTT
CASSEGRILPGELFF
>TRBD1|TRBV4-2|TRBJ2-1|many
TGTGCCAGCAGCCACCCCTCTACAGGGGGTTTCTACAATGAGCAGTTCTTC
CASSHPSTGGFYNEQFF
>-|TRBV2|TRBJ1-3|many
TGTGCCAGCAGTGGCACTGGGCACGGAAACACCATATATTTT
CASSGTGHGNTIYF
>-|TRBV30|TRBJ2-7|many
TGTGCCTGGTCTTTCTCCTACGAGCAGTACTTC
CAWSFSYEQYF
>TRBD1|TRBV5-1|TRBJ1-2|few
TGCGCCAGCAGCTTGGACAGGGGATCGCGGGGCTACACCTTC
CASSLDRGSRGYTF
>TRBD1|TRBV7-6|TRBJ2-7|many
TGTGCCAGCAGCCAAGGACAGGGCCCCACCTACGAGCAGTACTTC
CASSQGQGPTYEQYF
>-|TRBV20-1|TRBJ2-7|many
TGCAGTGCCGCTGTCCCGGACTACGAGCAGTACTTC
CSAAVPDYEQYF
>-|TRBV29-1|TRBJ2-3|many
TGCAGCGTTGAGGCGGGGAGGGGGGATACGCAGTATTTT
CSVEAGRGDTQYF
>TRBD1|TRBV30|TRBJ2-7|many
TGTGCCTGGCACCCGACAGGGACCTACGAGCAGTACTTC
CAWHPTGTYEQYF